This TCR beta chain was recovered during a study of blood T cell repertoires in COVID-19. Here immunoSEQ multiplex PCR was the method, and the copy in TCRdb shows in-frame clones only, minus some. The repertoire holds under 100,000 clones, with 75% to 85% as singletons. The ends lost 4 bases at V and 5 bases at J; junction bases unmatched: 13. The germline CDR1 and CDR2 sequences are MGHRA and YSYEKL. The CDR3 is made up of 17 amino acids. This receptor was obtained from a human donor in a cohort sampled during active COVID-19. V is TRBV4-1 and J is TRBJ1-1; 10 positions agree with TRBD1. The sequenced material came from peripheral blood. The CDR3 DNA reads TGCGCCAGCAGCCGAGGGACAGGGGTGAAAGTGGGAACTGAAGCTTTCTTT. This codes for CASSRGTGVKVGTEAFF.